In its sample, the clone carrying this T cell receptor (beta chain) was seen a few times. Its cognate antigen is unknown. The data derive from a study of blood T cells in healthy people across ages. A J-beta primer mix and a sample-barcoded 5' primer were used in a second PCR of roughly 6 to 11 cycles. TCRdb used MiXCR to reprocess the 5' RACE reads, holding one entry per CDR3 protein. The sample holds roughly 800,000 distinct CDR3 sequences, around half seen once. Study-wide results and limits: Across the age range, TCR beta diversity per million T cells fell in a roughly linear way.

The CDR3 runs 15 residues. V lost 5 bases, J lost 0 bases, and 16 bases lay in between. Germline V gives CDR1 DFQATT, CDR2 SNEGSKA (reference sequence). The rearrangement links TRBV20-1 to TRBJ1-2; possibly TRBD1 for D (5 bases). The receptor was isolated from a man aged 80 or over in good health. The sequencing input was blood. The CDR3 here is CSAGGSGVSNYGYTF. CDR3 DNA sequence: TGCAGTGCTGGGGGGTCGGGGGTCTCTAACTATGGCTACACCTTC.